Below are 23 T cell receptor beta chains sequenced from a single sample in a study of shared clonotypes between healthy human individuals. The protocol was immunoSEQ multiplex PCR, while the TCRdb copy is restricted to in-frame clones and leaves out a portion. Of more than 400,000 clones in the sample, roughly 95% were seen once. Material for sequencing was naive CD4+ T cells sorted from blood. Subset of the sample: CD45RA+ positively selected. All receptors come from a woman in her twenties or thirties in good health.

CDR3 amino acids: CAISEGTGVNTIYF. The CDR3 DNA reads TGTGCCATCAGTGAGGGGACAGGGGTCAACACCATATATTTT. The V call is TRBV10-3, the J call TRBJ1-3; 10 bases match TRBD1. The V gene end was trimmed by 2 bases and the J gene end by 7 bases; junction bases not matched to a gene: 2. The CDR3 has 14 residues. Per the germline V gene, CDR1 is ENHRY and CDR2 is SYGVKD.

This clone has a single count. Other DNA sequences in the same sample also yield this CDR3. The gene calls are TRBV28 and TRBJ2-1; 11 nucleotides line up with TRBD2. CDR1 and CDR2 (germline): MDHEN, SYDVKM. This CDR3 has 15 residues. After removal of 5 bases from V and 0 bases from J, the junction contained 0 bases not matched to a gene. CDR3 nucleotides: TGTGCCAGCAGTACTAGCGGGAGCTCCTACAATGAGCAGTTCTTC. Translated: CASSTSGSSYNEQFF.

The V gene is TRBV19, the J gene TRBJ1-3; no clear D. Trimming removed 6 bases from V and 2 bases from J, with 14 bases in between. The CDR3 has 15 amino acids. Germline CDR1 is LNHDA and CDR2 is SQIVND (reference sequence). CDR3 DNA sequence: TGTGCCAGTAGAGGAGGGTATGCGACTGGAAACACCATATATTTT. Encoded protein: CASRGGYATGNTIYF.

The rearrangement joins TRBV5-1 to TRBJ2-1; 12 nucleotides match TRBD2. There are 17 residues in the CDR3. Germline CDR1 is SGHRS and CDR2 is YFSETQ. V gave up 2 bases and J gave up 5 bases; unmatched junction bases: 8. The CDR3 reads CASSFRLAGGWNNEQFF. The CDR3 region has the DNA TGCGCCAGCAGCTTTAGGCTAGCGGGAGGGTGGAACAATGAGCAGTTCTTC.

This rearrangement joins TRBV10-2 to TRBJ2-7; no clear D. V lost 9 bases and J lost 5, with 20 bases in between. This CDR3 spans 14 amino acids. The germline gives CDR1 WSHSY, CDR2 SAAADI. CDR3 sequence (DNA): TGCGCCAGTAAGGCCGTGGTCTTAGCCGACGAGCAGTACTTC. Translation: CASKAVVLADEQYF.

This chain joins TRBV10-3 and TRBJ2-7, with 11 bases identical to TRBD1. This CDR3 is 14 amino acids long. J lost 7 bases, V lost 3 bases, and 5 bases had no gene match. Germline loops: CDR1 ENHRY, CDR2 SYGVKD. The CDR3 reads CAISEGTGGWEQYF. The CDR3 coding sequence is TGTGCCATCAGTGAAGGGACAGGGGGTTGGGAGCAGTACTTC.

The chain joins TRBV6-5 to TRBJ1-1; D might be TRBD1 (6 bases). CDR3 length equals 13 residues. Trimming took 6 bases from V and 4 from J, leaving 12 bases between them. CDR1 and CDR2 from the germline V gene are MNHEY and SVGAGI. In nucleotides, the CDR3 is TGTGCCAGCAGACAGGGATGGGGCACTGAAGCTTTCTTT. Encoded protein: CASRQGWGTEAFF.

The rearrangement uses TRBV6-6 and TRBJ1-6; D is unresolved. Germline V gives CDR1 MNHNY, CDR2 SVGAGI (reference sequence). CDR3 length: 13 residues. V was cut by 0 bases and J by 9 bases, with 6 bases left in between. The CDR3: CASSYSVVSPLHF. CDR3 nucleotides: TGTGCCAGCAGTTACTCGGTTGTTTCACCCCTCCACTTT.

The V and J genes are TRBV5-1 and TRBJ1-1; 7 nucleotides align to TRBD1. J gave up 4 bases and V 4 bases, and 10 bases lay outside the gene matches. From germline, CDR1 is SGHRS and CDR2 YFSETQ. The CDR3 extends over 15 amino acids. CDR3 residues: CASSTSTGWSTEAFF. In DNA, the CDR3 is TGCGCCAGCAGCACCTCGACAGGGTGGAGCACTGAAGCTTTCTTT.

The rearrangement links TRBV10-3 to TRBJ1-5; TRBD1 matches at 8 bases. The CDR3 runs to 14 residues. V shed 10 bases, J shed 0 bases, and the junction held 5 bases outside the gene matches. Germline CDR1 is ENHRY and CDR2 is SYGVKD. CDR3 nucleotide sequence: TGTGCCAGTGGACAGGGAAGTAGCAATCAGCCCCAGCATTTT. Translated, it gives CASGQGSSNQPQHF.

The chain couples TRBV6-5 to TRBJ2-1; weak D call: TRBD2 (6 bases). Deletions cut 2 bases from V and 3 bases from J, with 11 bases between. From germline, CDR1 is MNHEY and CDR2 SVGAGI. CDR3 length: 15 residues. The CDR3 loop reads CASSYGREFYNEQFF. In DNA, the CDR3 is TGTGCCAGCAGTTACGGACGGGAGTTCTACAATGAGCAGTTCTTC.

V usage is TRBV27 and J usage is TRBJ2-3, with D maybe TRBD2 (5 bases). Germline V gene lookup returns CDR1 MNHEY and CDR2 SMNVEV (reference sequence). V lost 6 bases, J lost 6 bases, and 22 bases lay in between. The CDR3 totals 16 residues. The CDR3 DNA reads TGTGCCAGCAGCCCGCTTGGGCGGGTAAAGTCGGATACGCAGTATTTT. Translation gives CASSPLGRVKSDTQYF.

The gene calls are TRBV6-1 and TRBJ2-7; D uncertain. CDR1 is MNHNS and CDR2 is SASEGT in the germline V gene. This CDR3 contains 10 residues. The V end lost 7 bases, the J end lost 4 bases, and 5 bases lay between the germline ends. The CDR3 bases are TGTGCCAGCACCCCTTACGAGCAGTACTTC. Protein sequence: CASTPYEQYF.

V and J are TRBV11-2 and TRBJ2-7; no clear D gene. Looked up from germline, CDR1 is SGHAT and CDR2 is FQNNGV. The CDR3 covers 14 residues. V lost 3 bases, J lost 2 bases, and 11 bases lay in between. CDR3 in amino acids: CASSFVVGPYEQYF. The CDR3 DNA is TGTGCCAGCAGCTTCGTGGTCGGTCCCTACGAGCAGTACTTC. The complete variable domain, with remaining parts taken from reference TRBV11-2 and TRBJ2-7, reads EAGVAQSPRYKIIEKRQSVAFWCNPISGHATLYWYQQILGQGPKLLIQFQNNGVVDDSQLPKDRFSAERLKGVDSTLKIQPAKLEDSAVYLCASSFVVGPYEQYFGPGTRLTVT.

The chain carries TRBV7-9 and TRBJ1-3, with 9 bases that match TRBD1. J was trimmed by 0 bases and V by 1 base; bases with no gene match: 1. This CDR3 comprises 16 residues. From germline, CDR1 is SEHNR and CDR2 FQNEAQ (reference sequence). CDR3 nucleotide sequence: TGTGCCAGCAGCTTAGGGGACAGGGTCTCTGGAAACACCATATATTTT. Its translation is CASSLGDRVSGNTIYF.

In DNA form, the CDR3 reads TGTGCCAGCATGAGGGGGCTGAGCGGCTATGGCTACACCTTC. Protein product: CASMRGLSGYGYTF. J is TRBJ1-2 and V is TRBV28; 7 nucleotides match TRBD1. The germline V gene has CDR1 MDHEN and CDR2 SYDVKM. Trimming removed 7 bases from V and 4 bases from J; junction bases left unmatched: 9. The CDR3 has 14 amino acids.

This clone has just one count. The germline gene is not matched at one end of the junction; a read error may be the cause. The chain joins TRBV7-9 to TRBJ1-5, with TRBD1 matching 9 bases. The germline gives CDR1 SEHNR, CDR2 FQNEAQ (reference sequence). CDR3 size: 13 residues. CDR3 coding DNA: TGTGCCAGCAGCCGGACAGGGGATCAGCCCCAGCGTTTT. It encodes CASSRTGDQPQRF. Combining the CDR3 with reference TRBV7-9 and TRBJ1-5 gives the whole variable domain DTGVSQNPRHKITKRGQNVTFRCDPISEHNRLYWYRQTLGQGPEFLTYFQNEAQLEKSRLLSDRFSAERPKGSFSTLEIQRTEQGDSAMYLCASSRTGDQPQRFGDGTRLSIL.

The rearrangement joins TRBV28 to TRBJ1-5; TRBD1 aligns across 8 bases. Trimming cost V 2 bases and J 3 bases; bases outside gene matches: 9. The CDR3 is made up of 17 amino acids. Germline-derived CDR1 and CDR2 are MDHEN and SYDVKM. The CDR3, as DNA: TGTGCCAGCAGTTTAAGGAGTAGGACAGGGCACAATCAGCCCCAGCATTTT. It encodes CASSLRSRTGHNQPQHF.

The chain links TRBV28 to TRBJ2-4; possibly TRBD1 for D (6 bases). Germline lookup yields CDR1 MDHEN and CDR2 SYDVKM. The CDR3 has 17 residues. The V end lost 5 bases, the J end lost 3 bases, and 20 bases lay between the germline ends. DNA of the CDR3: TGTGCCAGCAGTGCCGACAGATGGGGGCGCGGCAAAAACATTCAGTACTTC. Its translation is CASSADRWGRGKNIQYF.

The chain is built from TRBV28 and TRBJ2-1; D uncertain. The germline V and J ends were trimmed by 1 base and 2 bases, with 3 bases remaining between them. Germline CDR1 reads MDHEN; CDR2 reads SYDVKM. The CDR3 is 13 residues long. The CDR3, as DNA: TGTGCCAGCAGTTTATCTACCTACAATGAGCAGTTCTTC. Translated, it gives CASSLSTYNEQFF.

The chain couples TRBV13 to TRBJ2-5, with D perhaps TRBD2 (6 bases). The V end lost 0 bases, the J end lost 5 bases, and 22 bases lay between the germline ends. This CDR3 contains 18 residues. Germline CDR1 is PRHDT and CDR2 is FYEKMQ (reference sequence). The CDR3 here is CASSLGPRIGRVVETQYF. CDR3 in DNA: TGTGCCAGCAGCTTAGGACCCCGGATCGGGAGAGTGGTTGAGACCCAGTACTTC. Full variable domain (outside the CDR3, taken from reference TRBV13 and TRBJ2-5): AAGVIQSPRHLIKEKRETATLKCYPIPRHDTVYWYQQGPGQDPQFLISFYEKMQSDKGSIPDRFSAQQFSDYHSELNMSSLELGDSALYFCASSLGPRIGRVVETQYFGPGTRLLVL.

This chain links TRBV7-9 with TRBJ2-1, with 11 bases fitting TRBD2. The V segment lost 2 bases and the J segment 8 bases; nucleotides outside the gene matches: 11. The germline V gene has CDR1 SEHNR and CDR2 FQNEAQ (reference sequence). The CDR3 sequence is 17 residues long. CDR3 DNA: TGTGCCAGCAGCTTACCCTTCCAACTAGCGGGAGCCCATGAGCAGTTCTTC. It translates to CASSLPFQLAGAHEQFF.

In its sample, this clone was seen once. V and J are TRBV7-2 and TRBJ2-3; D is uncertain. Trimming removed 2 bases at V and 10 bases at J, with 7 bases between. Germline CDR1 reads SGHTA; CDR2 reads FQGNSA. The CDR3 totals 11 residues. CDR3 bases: TGTGCCAGCAGCTTAATCTATGCGCAGTATTTT. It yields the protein CASSLIYAQYF.